This T cell receptor (beta chain) was identified during a study of T cells in localized non-small cell lung cancer. TCRdb's copy holds only in-frame clones and misses some; the assay was immunoSEQ multiplex PCR. The sample includes 40,000 or so clones, around 80% of them seen just once. This clone was observed a single time. Germline V gene data show CDR1 as SQVTM and CDR2 as ANQGSEA. There are 12 residues in the CDR3. V lost 7 bases and J 4 bases, leaving 13 bases between the germline ends. The receptor's source is a male donor at least 60 years old with stage III squamous cell lung carcinoma. The chain joins TRBV29-1 to TRBJ1-2, with D possibly TRBD1 on 6 matching bases. The source was peripheral blood, collected before any cancer treatment. As DNA, the CDR3 is TGCAGCGGATACAGGGAGAGCTATGGCTACACCTTC. Translation gives CSGYRESYGYTF.